The clone carrying this TCR beta chain has ten or more counts. Its antigen is unknown. Each CDR3 protein gets one entry after TCRdb re-called the RT-PCR reads with MiXCR. This table has more than 200,000 distinct CDR3 sequences, 10% to 15% appearing once. Germline CDR1 and CDR2: SGHRS and YFSETQ. The length of the CDR3 is 14 residues. V was cut by 1 base and J by 0 bases, with 5 bases left in between. This entry is derived from a study of response to subunit inactivated influenza vaccine. General observations from the study: Authors suggested few new T cells are recruited by each seasonal influenza vaccination.

The starting material was non-naive T cells sorted from PBMCs, obtained less than 15 days before vaccination. This clonotype was obtained from a middle-aged man who received an inactivated influenza vaccine. The chain combines TRBV5-1 with TRBJ2-1; possibly TRBD1 for D (5 bases). CDR3 sequence: CASSLQGSYNEQFF. Here the CDR3 DNA reads TGCGCCAGCAGCTTGCAGGGCTCCTACAATGAGCAGTTCTTC.